The next 29 T cell receptor beta chains were all read from a single sample in a study of post-analysis software for immune sequencing data. Prepared TCR beta cDNA libraries contained unique molecular identifiers. Using its own MiXCR run on the PCR reads, TCRdb lists one record per CDR3 protein. Found here are around 770,000 distinct CDR3 sequences, approximately 44% of them singletons; the top ten hold 4.9%. Antigens for these TCRs are unknown. Whole-study findings and limits: Controls had lower frequencies than patients of five TRBV segments, which included TRBV5-6, TRBV5-1 and TRBV20-1.

The sequencing sample was made of blood. Receptor source: a girl under 18 with multiple sclerosis.

V and J are TRBV4-2 and TRBJ1-1; TRBD1 agrees at 8 bases. The CDR3 is 15 amino acids. CDR1 and CDR2 (germline): LGHNA, YNFKEQ. V trimming: 3 bases; J trimming: 2 bases; junction bases outside the gene matches: 5. In DNA form, the CDR3 reads TGTGCCAGCAGCCATCCAGGGGGCGCCAACACTGAAGCTTTCTTT. Translated, it gives CASSHPGGANTEAFF.

This clonotype was seen only a few times. The chain has TRBV29-1 and TRBJ2-5, with D possibly being TRBD2 (5 bases). The CDR3 is 14 amino acids. Trimming cost V 7 bases and J 3 bases, with 18 bases left between them. Germline V gives CDR1 SQVTM, CDR2 ANQGSEA. CDR3 DNA: TGCAGCGCCGTGGACTCTAGCTGGGAAGAGACCCAGTACTTC. Translated, it gives CSAVDSSWEETQYF.

Comments on this clonotype: The junction differs from germline at one of its ends, possibly a read error. The chain combines TRBV5-5 with TRBJ2-3; 9 nucleotides align to TRBD2. Looked up from germline, CDR1 is SGHKS and CDR2 is YYEKEE (reference sequence). The CDR3 sequence is 15 residues long. The CDR3 region has the DNA TGTGCCAGCGGCTTCATAGCGGGAGAACGAGATACGCAGTATTTT. Translating it yields CASGFIAGERDTQYF.

The CDR3 region is CASSFWAAIFGLQDTQYF. Here the CDR3 DNA reads TGTGCCAGCAGTTTCTGGGCGGCCATCTTTGGGTTACAAGATACGCAGTATTTT. V is TRBV12-3 or TRBV12-4 and J is TRBJ2-3; D is unresolved. V lost 3 bases and J lost 5, with 24 bases in between. The length of the CDR3 is 18 residues.

This clonotype was detected only a few times. The V gene is TRBV9, the J gene TRBJ2-1; possibly TRBD2 for D (7 bases). CDR1 is SGDLS and CDR2 is YYNGEE in the germline V gene. The CDR3 covers 14 residues. Deletions cut 3 bases from V and 8 bases from J, with 15 bases between. In DNA, the CDR3 is TGTGCCAGCAGCGCTGCCCCGGGGGGCTATGAGCAGTTCTTC. It specifies CASSAAPGGYEQFF.

The chain carries TRBV9 and TRBJ2-4; no firm D call. V dropped 2 bases and J dropped 10 bases, with 10 bases sitting between them. The CDR3 is 12 amino acids. From germline, CDR1 is SGDLS and CDR2 YYNGEE. The CDR3, as DNA: TGTGCCAGCAGCGTCGACGAATCAATTCAGTACTTC. This encodes CASSVDESIQYF.

V usage is TRBV3-1 and J usage is TRBJ2-4; 7 bases line up with TRBD2. CDR1 is LGHDT, CDR2 YNNKEL, per germline (reference sequence). The ends lost 1 base at V and 14 bases at J; junction bases unmatched: 8. This CDR3 has 13 residues. CDR3 residues: CASSQAAGVVKYF. CDR3 in DNA: TGTGCCAGCAGCCAAGCGGCGGGAGTAGTTAAGTACTTC.

The chain has TRBV4-1 and TRBJ2-1, with a possible D match to TRBD1 (6 bases). Looked up from germline, CDR1 is MGHRA and CDR2 is YSYEKL. CDR3 length: 17 amino acids. V was cut by 0 bases and J by 13 bases, with 25 bases left in between. CDR3 nucleotide sequence: TGCGCCAGCAGCCAAGAAACCCTCACAGGGACCAAAGAGACCCAGTTCTTC. Translation: CASSQETLTGTKETQFF.

This clonotype was seen a handful of times. This rearrangement joins TRBV5-1 to TRBJ2-1; 8 bases align to TRBD2. V lost 4 bases and J lost 4; bases outside the gene matches: 13. This CDR3 contains 17 residues. CDR1 and CDR2 from the germline V gene are SGHRS and YFSETQ. The DNA for the CDR3 is TGCGCCAGCAGCACTCCTCGGAGCGGGAGTACGTACAATGAGCAGTTCTTC. Its protein product is CASSTPRSGSTYNEQFF.

This clonotype has only a few counts. The chain combines TRBV12-3 or TRBV12-4 with TRBJ2-5; no clear D. The CDR3 is 15 amino acids. The V end lost 6 bases, the J end lost 2 bases, and 16 bases lay between the germline ends. The CDR3 loop reads CASRIGNNKQETQYF. The CDR3 DNA reads TGTGCCAGCAGGATAGGGAACAACAAACAAGAGACCCAGTACTTC.

This clonotype was observed a handful of times. The chain has TRBV20-1 and TRBJ1-2; 7 nucleotides agree with TRBD1. The CDR3 totals 14 residues. Trimming took 2 bases from V and 4 from J; bases not matched to a gene: 7. The V gene's germline CDR1 is DFQATT and CDR2 SNEGSKA (reference sequence). DNA for the CDR3: TGCAGTGCTAGATTAGACAGGGATGGCTATGGCTACACCTTC. It specifies CSARLDRDGYGYTF.

The chain combines TRBV29-1 with TRBJ2-7; TRBD1 might be the D (6 bases). The CDR3 length is 15 residues. Per the germline V gene, CDR1 is SQVTM and CDR2 is ANQGSEA. With 5 bases removed from V and 0 bases from J, the gap between germline ends came to 17 bases. CDR3: CSVQRGTGSSYEQYF. CDR3 DNA: TGCAGCGTTCAGAGGGGAACAGGGAGCTCCTACGAGCAGTACTTC.

The chain has TRBV12-3 or TRBV12-4 and TRBJ2-1; TRBD2 matches at 11 bases. The CDR3 sequence is 17 residues long. The J segment lost 7 bases and the V segment lost 3 bases, leaving 11 bases of the junction unmatched. CDR3: CASSFGLAGFSGNEQFF. For the CDR3, the DNA is TGTGCCAGCAGTTTTGGACTAGCGGGTTTCTCCGGGAATGAGCAGTTCTTC.

This clonotype was counted only a few times. This chain joins TRBV29-1 and TRBJ1-1, with 8 bases aligning to TRBD1. This CDR3 is built from 13 residues. After removal of 2 bases from V and 5 bases from J, the junction contained 4 bases not matched to a gene. Germline loops: CDR1 SQVTM, CDR2 ANQGSEA. The CDR3 region has the DNA TGCAGCGTTGAATACAGGGGGGGGACTGAAGCTTTCTTT. It specifies CSVEYRGGTEAFF.

This chain links TRBV5-1 with TRBJ2-5, with 10 bases fitting TRBD1. The CDR3 runs to 15 residues. V lost 0 bases and J lost 11; bases outside the gene matches: 10. Germline V CDR1 and CDR2: SGHRS, YFSETQ. CDR3: CASSLAGQGYNEQYF. CDR3 in DNA: TGCGCCAGCAGCTTGGCGGGACAGGGGTACAATGAGCAGTACTTC.

The gene calls are TRBV3-1 and TRBJ2-5; 8 nucleotides agree with TRBD1. With V trimmed by 1 base and J by 1 base, 11 bases remained unmatched. The CDR3 runs 18 residues. CDR1 and CDR2 from the germline V gene are LGHDT and YNNKEL (reference sequence). CDR3 residues: CASSQVLGRDRIQETQYF. CDR3 nucleotide sequence: TGTGCCAGCAGCCAAGTCCTCGGCAGGGACAGGATCCAAGAGACCCAGTACTTC.

The V call is TRBV20-1, the J call TRBJ2-3; 12 bases match TRBD1. With 3 bases clipped from V and 2 bases from J, the junction kept 3 bases outside the gene matches. This CDR3 has 15 residues. CDR1 DFQATT and CDR2 SNEGSKA come from the germline V gene (reference sequence). The CDR3 protein is CSASGDRGPTDTQYF. The CDR3 DNA sequence: TGCAGTGCTAGCGGGGACAGGGGGCCCACAGATACGCAGTATTTT.

This clonotype was observed a handful of times. The V call is TRBV28, the J call TRBJ2-4; TRBD2 is a possible D gene (6 bases). Germline V gene data show CDR1 as MDHEN and CDR2 as SYDVKM. The CDR3 is made up of 16 amino acids. Trimming pared 2 bases from V and 0 bases from J, leaving 11 bases between. The chain's CDR3 is CASSLRGSLAKNIQYF. CDR3 DNA: TGTGCCAGCAGTTTACGGGGGTCTCTAGCCAAAAACATTCAGTACTTC. The whole variable domain, remainder taken from reference TRBV28 and TRBJ2-4, is DVKVTQSSRYLVKRTGEKVFLECVQDMDHENMFWYRQDPGLGLRLIYFSYDVKMKEKGDIPEGYSVSREKKERFSLILESASTNQTSMYLCASSLRGSLAKNIQYFGAGTRLSVL.

The chain is built from TRBV5-1 and TRBJ1-2; 8 bases are a match to TRBD1. This CDR3 contains 15 residues. The ends lost 4 bases at V and 10 bases at J; junction bases unmatched: 15. Germline V gene data show CDR1 as SGHRS and CDR2 as YFSETQ. The chain's CDR3 is CASSALDRGTRDYTF. In nucleotides, the CDR3 is TGCGCCAGCAGCGCCCTCGACAGGGGTACGCGTGACTACACCTTC.

The chain joins TRBV6-2 or TRBV6-3 to TRBJ2-7; maybe TRBD1 (6 bases). The V gene lost 6 bases and the J gene lost 5 bases, with 17 bases spanning the gap. Germline CDR1 MNHEY, CDR2 SVGEGT. CDR3 size: 14 residues. The CDR3 reads CASSSQGTGHEQYF. For the CDR3, the DNA is TGTGCCAGCAGCTCACAGGGTACGGGACACGAGCAGTACTTC.

This chain's CDR3 is CSARDRAPLTYNEQFF. In nucleotides, the CDR3 is TGCAGTGCTAGAGATCGCGCTCCACTTACCTACAATGAGCAGTTCTTC. The V gene is TRBV20-1, the J gene TRBJ2-1; D unclear. The germline gives CDR1 DFQATT, CDR2 SNEGSKA (reference sequence). Trimming stripped 0 bases from V and 2 bases from J, with 14 bases between. CDR3 length: 16 amino acids.

There are a few counts of this clonotype. The J gene is TRBJ2-3, the V gene TRBV27; 7 nucleotides line up with TRBD2. The CDR3 has 14 amino acids. Per the germline V gene, CDR1 is MNHEY and CDR2 is SMNVEV (reference sequence). With 11 bases clipped from V and 0 bases from J, the junction kept 8 bases outside the gene matches. The DNA of the CDR3 is TGTGCCTCTCGGGACTATACCAGCACAGATACGCAGTATTTT. This sequence encodes CASRDYTSTDTQYF.

J is TRBJ1-6 and V is TRBV10-3, with 9 bases matching TRBD1. The CDR3 consists of 15 residues. V was pared by 6 bases and J by 6 bases, with 6 bases of the junction left unmatched. Germline CDR1 is ENHRY and CDR2 is SYGVKD. CDR3 nucleotide sequence: TGTGCCATCAGGGGATCGGGACAGGGTAATTCACCCCTCCACTTT. It yields the protein CAIRGSGQGNSPLHF.

V usage is TRBV5-1 and J usage is TRBJ2-1, with TRBD1 identical over 10 bases. V lost 5 bases, J lost 7 bases, and 6 bases stayed unmatched. Germline CDR1 reads SGHRS; CDR2 reads YFSETQ. This CDR3 region has 14 residues. CDR3 protein: CASSPGTGANEQFF. In nucleotides, the CDR3 is TGCGCCAGCAGTCCCGGGACAGGGGCGAATGAGCAGTTCTTC.

The table lists this clonotype with a few counts. V is TRBV29-1 and J is TRBJ2-7, with D uncertain. This CDR3 has 14 residues. Looked up from germline, CDR1 is SQVTM and CDR2 is ANQGSEA. Between the trimmed V and J ends, which lost 1 base and 2 bases, there was a span of 12 bases. CDR3 coding DNA: TGCAGCGTTGAAGTGTCCGGGTTCCCCTACGAGCAGTACTTC. Translating gives CSVEVSGFPYEQYF.

This chain connects TRBV27 to TRBJ2-7; D unresolved. Deletions cut 0 bases from V and 2 bases from J, with 20 bases between. The CDR3 consists of 18 residues. Germline lookup yields CDR1 MNHEY and CDR2 SMNVEV (reference sequence). The CDR3 nucleotides are TGTGCCAGCAGTTTATCGGGGATTGGGGAAAAGATCGCCTACGAGCAGTACTTC. This translates into CASSLSGIGEKIAYEQYF.

In its sample, this clonotype was seen a few times. The V and J genes are TRBV7-2 and TRBJ1-1; TRBD1 matches 8 bases. This CDR3 has 15 amino acids. The trim removed 1 base at V and 2 bases at J, leaving 3 bases unmatched. Germline CDR1 is SGHTA and CDR2 is FQGNSA. The CDR3 region has the DNA TGTGCCAGCAGCTTAGGGGACAGGCGCAACACTGAAGCTTTCTTT. The encoded protein is CASSLGDRRNTEAFF.

This clonotype was detected a few times. The chain couples TRBV7-2 to TRBJ2-1; 9 bases align to TRBD1. Germline V CDR1 and CDR2: SGHTA, FQGNSA. The J segment lost 4 bases and the V segment lost 5 bases, leaving 9 bases of the junction unmatched. The CDR3 covers 16 residues. As DNA, the CDR3 is TGTGCCAGCAGCCAACCCCCGGGACAGGGTTACAATGAGCAGTTCTTC. It specifies CASSQPPGQGYNEQFF.

This clonotype was detected only a few times. The rearrangement joins TRBV9 to TRBJ2-1; a weak D match, TRBD1 (5 bases). Looked up from germline, CDR1 is SGDLS and CDR2 is YYNGEE. This CDR3 has 9 amino acids. The V gene lost 7 bases and the J gene lost 10 bases, with 6 bases spanning the gap. In DNA form, the CDR3 reads TGTGCCAGCGGGGCCGAGCAGTTCTTC. It specifies CASGAEQFF.